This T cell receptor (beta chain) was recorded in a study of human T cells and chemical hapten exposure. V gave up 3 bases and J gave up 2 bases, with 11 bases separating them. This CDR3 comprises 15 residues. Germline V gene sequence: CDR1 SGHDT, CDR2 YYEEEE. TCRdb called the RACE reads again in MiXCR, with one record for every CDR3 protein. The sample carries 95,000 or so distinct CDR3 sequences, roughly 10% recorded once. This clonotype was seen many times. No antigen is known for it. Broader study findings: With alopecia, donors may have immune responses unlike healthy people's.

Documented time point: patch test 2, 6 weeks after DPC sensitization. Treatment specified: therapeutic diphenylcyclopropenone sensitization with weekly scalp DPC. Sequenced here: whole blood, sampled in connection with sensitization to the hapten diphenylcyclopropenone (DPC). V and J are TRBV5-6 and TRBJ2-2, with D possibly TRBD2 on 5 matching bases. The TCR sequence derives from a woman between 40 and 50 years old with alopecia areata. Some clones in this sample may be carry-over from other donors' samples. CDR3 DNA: TGTGCCAGCAGCTCTTTGAGGGAAAACACCGGGGAGCTGTTTTTT. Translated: CASSSLRENTGELFF.